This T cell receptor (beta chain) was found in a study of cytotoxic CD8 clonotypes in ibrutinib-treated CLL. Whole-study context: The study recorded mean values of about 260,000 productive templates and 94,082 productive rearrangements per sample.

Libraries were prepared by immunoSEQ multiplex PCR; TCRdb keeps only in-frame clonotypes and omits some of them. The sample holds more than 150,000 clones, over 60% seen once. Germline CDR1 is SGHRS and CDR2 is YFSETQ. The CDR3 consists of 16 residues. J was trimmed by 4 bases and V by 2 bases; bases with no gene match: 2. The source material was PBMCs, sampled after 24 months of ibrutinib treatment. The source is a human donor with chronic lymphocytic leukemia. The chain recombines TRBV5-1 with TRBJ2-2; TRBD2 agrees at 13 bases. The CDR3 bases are TGCGCCAGCAGCTTAACTAGCGGGAGGGCCACCGGGGAGCTGTTTTTT. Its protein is CASSLTSGRATGELFF. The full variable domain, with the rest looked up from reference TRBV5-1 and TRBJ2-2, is KAGVTQTPRYLIKTRGQQVTLSCSPISGHRSVSWYQQTPGQGLQFLFEYFSETQRNKGNFPGRFSGRQFSNSRSEMNVSTLELGDSALYLCASSLTSGRATGELFFGEGSRLTVL.